Presented here are 28 T cell receptor beta chains from one specimen sequenced in a study of post-analysis software for immune sequencing data. Points from the study as a whole: Patients showed TRBV5-6, TRBV5-1 and TRBV20-1 among about five TRBV segments more frequent than in controls.

Prepared TCR beta cDNA libraries contained unique molecular identifiers. Each CDR3 protein is one row after TCRdb ran MiXCR on the PCR reads. The repertoire holds hundreds of thousands of distinct CDR3 sequences, with 25% to 30% as singletons. Antigen specificity for these receptors is unknown. The specimen sequenced was blood. The receptor set was obtained from a girl aged 5-17 years with multiple sclerosis.

CDR3 sequence: CSARAPTSGRPDEQFF. In nucleotides, the CDR3 is TGCAGTGCTAGAGCCCCTACAAGCGGGAGGCCGGATGAGCAGTTCTTC. The J gene is TRBJ2-1, the V gene TRBV20-1; 9 nucleotides match TRBD2. Looked up from germline, CDR1 is DFQATT and CDR2 is SNEGSKA (reference sequence). This CDR3 has 16 residues. V lost 1 base and J lost 8; bases outside the gene matches: 12.

In this sample, this clonotype turned up many times. The V call is TRBV20-1, the J call TRBJ2-3; the match to TRBD2 covers 10 bases. The CDR3 is 16 amino acids. With 6 bases clipped from V and 3 bases from J, the junction kept 12 bases outside the gene matches. Germline lookup yields CDR1 DFQATT and CDR2 SNEGSKA (reference sequence). Here the CDR3 DNA reads TGCAGTGCCAGCACGGGACTAGCGATTTGGACAGATACGCAGTATTTT. Protein product: CSASTGLAIWTDTQYF.

Here the CDR3 reads CASSRPPSGGGDTQYF. The CDR3, as DNA: TGTGCCAGCAGCCGACCGCCTAGCGGGGGGGGAGATACGCAGTATTTT. The chain carries TRBV7-8 and TRBJ2-3; 12 nucleotides match TRBD2. The CDR3 is 16 residues long. Germline loops: CDR1 SGHVS, CDR2 FQNEAQ. With V trimmed by 5 bases and J by 5 bases, 8 bases remained unmatched. The entire variable domain, with the rest obtained from reference TRBV7-8 and TRBJ2-3, is as follows: GAGVSQSPRYKVAKRGQDVALRCDPISGHVSLFWYQQALGQGPEFLTYFQNEAQLDKSGLPSDRFFAERPEGSVSTLKIQRTQQEDSAVYLCASSRPPSGGGDTQYFGPGTRLTVL.

This chain connects TRBV19 to TRBJ2-7, with D unclear. The ends were cut back, 4 bases at V and 3 bases at J, with 10 bases in the middle. Germline-derived CDR1 and CDR2 are LNHDA and SQIVND (reference sequence). This CDR3 comprises 13 residues. The CDR3 DNA reads as TGTGCCAGTAGTACCCGGGCTAACTACGAGCAGTACTTC. Encoded protein: CASSTRANYEQYF.

The chain is built from TRBV7-9 and TRBJ1-1, with D unclear. Germline V gene data show CDR1 as SEHNR and CDR2 as FQNEAQ (reference sequence). The CDR3 sequence is 12 residues long. Trimming removed 5 bases at V and 3 bases at J, with 7 bases between. In DNA form, the CDR3 reads TGTGCCAGCAGCGCGCGGGACACTGAAGCTTTCTTT. Its protein product is CASSARDTEAFF.

The sample holds a few counts of this clonotype. The CDR3 here is CSVGALGETQYF. The CDR3 DNA sequence: TGCAGCGTTGGGGCCTTGGGAGAGACCCAGTACTTC. J is TRBJ2-7 and V is TRBV29-1; no clear D gene. The DNA end is more similar to TRBJ2-5, so the J call may be wrong. This CDR3 comprises 12 residues. The germline CDR1 and CDR2 sequences are SQVTM and ANQGSEA.

In this sample, this clonotype turned up a few times. V usage is TRBV10-3 and J usage is TRBJ2-5, with 9 nucleotides matching TRBD2. Unmatched junction bases numbered 14, after V lost 10 bases and J lost 5 bases. Looked up from germline, CDR1 is ENHRY and CDR2 is SYGVKD. The CDR3 has 15 residues. The CDR3 loop is CATWKGLAARETQYF. The DNA of the CDR3 is TGTGCCACTTGGAAGGGACTAGCCGCCCGGGAGACCCAGTACTTC.

V usage is TRBV2 and J usage is TRBJ1-5; D gene ambiguous. Germline CDR1 is SNHLY and CDR2 is FYNNEI. This CDR3 contains 18 residues. The V end was cut by 7 bases, the J end by 1 base, with 23 bases between. CDR3 loop: CASTLRFFQGGSNQPQHF. The CDR3, as DNA: TGTGCCAGCACTCTTCGGTTCTTCCAAGGCGGGAGCAATCAGCCCCAGCATTTT.

As to this clonotype: A junction end diverges from the germline sequence, so it may reflect a read error. V usage is TRBV20-1 and J usage is TRBJ1-6; D gene uncertain. This CDR3 comprises 14 residues. Germline V CDR1 and CDR2: DFQATT, SNEGSKA (reference sequence). DNA of the CDR3: TGCAGTGCTAGACAGAGCTCCTATAATCCACCCCTCCACTTT. Its translation: CSARQSSYNPPLHF.

This chain joins TRBV20-1 and TRBJ2-5; 8 bases map to TRBD1. V shed 3 bases and J 5 bases; nucleotides not matched to a gene: 5. This CDR3 spans 13 amino acids. Germline CDR1 is DFQATT and CDR2 is SNEGSKA (reference sequence). The CDR3 DNA reads TGCAGTGCTAGCCCAGGGGGCTGGGAGACCCAGTACTTC. Its translation: CSASPGGWETQYF.

Regarding this clonotype: The junction shows a germline mismatch at one end, possibly a read error. The chain is built from TRBV25-1 and TRBJ2-1; 7 nucleotides line up with TRBD2. This CDR3 contains 16 residues. CDR1 is MGHDK and CDR2 is SYGVNS in the germline V gene. CDR3 DNA sequence: TGTGCCAGCAGTGACACCCCCGGGACTACCTACGATGAGCAGTTCTTC. Translated: CASSDTPGTTYDEQFF.

This clonotype was seen a few times. This CDR3 is CSARDQRGLGEQYF. In nucleotides, the CDR3 is TGCAGTGCTAGAGATCAGAGGGGGCTGGGGGAGCAGTACTTC. The chain uses TRBV20-1 and TRBJ2-7; TRBD1 agrees at 7 bases. The germline CDR1 and CDR2 sequences are DFQATT and SNEGSKA (reference sequence). This CDR3 has 14 amino acids. V lost 0 bases to trimming and J lost 7 bases; unmatched junction nucleotides: 9.

The rearrangement joins TRBV7-2 to TRBJ2-1, with TRBD1 matching over 12 bases. Per the germline V gene, CDR1 is SGHTA and CDR2 is FQGNSA. J was trimmed by 8 bases and V by 4 bases; bases with no gene match: 6. The CDR3 is made up of 15 amino acids. The CDR3 loop reads CASSSGQGAGYEQFF. The CDR3 DNA follows: TGTGCCAGCAGCTCGGGACAGGGGGCTGGGTATGAGCAGTTCTTC. Looking up the rest from reference TRBV7-2 and TRBJ2-1 gives the full variable domain: GAGVSQSPSNKVTEKGKDVELRCDPISGHTALYWYRQSLGQGLEFLIYFQGNSAPDKSGLPSDRFSAERTGGSVSTLTIQRTQQEDSAVYLCASSSGQGAGYEQFFGPGTRLTVL.

The chain employs TRBV12-3 or TRBV12-4 and TRBJ2-7; possibly TRBD1 or TRBD2 for D (5 bases each). The ends were cut back, 5 bases at V and 3 bases at J, with 14 bases in the middle. The CDR3 length is 14 residues. CDR3 nucleotides: TGTGCCAGCAGTCGGGGCCCGACTCGCTACGAGCAGTACTTC. Protein product: CASSRGPTRYEQYF.

V and J are TRBV6-2 or TRBV6-3 and TRBJ2-7; a possible D gene is TRBD2 (6 bases). Germline loops: CDR1 MNHEY, CDR2 SVGEGT. This CDR3 spans 13 amino acids. Trimming pared 8 bases from V and 3 bases from J, leaving 14 bases between. DNA of the CDR3: TGTGCCAGCGGAGGGATACAGGACTACGAGCAGTACTTC. Its protein is CASGGIQDYEQYF.

With respect to this clonotype: One junction end does not reproduce the germline sequence, and a read error may be involved. This sequence joins TRBV7-2 and TRBJ2-7; D is possibly TRBD1 or TRBD2 (6 bases each). The end of the DNA is better explained by TRBJ2-5, so the J call may be wrong. The CDR3 is 14 residues long. CDR1 is SGHTA, CDR2 FQGNSA, per germline. The CDR3 here is CARSLAVRGQTQYF. The DNA for the CDR3 is TGTGCCCGCAGCTTAGCGGTCAGGGGACAGACCCAGTACTTC.

This clonotype came up a few times. The chain combines TRBV7-8 with TRBJ2-1, with D unresolved. The germline CDR1 and CDR2 sequences are SGHVS and FQNEAQ. Trimming cost V 2 bases and J 5 bases, with 22 bases left between them. CDR3 size: 18 residues. The CDR3 nucleotides read TGTGCCAGCAGCTTAACATGGGTAGCCGCCTCGTGGGACAATGAGCAGTTCTTC. Translated, it gives CASSLTWVAASWDNEQFF.

The chain has TRBV12-3 or TRBV12-4 and TRBJ1-3; D remains ambiguous. The CDR3 sequence is 15 residues long. Trimming cost V 3 bases and J 0 bases, with 9 bases left between them. CDR3 coding DNA: TGTGCCAGCAGTTTTCAGACCCGCTCTGGAAACACCATATATTTT. Its protein is CASSFQTRSGNTIYF.

The CDR3 is CASITGTGTWGYTF. In DNA, the CDR3 is TGTGCCAGCATTACAGGAACAGGGACCTGGGGATACACCTTC. The chain couples TRBV2 to TRBJ1-2; possible D gene TRBD1, 6 bases. This CDR3 is built from 14 residues. V shed 7 bases and J shed 11 bases, with 23 bases lying between them. CDR1 and CDR2 (germline): SNHLY, FYNNEI.

As for this clonotype: The conserved phenylalanine or tryptophan is not found at the CDR3 terminus, so this likely reflects a read error. This chain joins TRBV20-1 and TRBJ2-1, with 9 bases that match TRBD2. J gave up 4 bases and V 3 bases, and 10 bases lay outside the gene matches. The CDR3 extends over 16 amino acids. Germline CDR1 DFQATT, CDR2 SNEGSKA (reference sequence). The DNA for the CDR3 is TGCAGTGCTAGTGGTAGCGGGAGAGTTATTTACAATGAGCAGTTCTGC. Translating gives CSASGSGRVIYNEQFC.

This clonotype was counted between two and nine times. The chain uses TRBV4-2 and TRBJ1-1; perhaps TRBD1 as D (5 bases). Germline V gene sequence: CDR1 LGHNA, CDR2 YNFKEQ. The V end lost 4 bases, the J end lost 5 bases, and 14 bases lay between the germline ends. There are 14 residues in the CDR3. The CDR3 DNA reads TGTGCCAGCAGCCGAGTACCCGGGGGGACTGAAGCTTTCTTT. This translates into CASSRVPGGTEAFF.

This clonotype was seen more than once but under ten times. V usage is TRBV4-1 and J usage is TRBJ1-2, with D hard to call. The CDR3 runs to 16 residues. V was clipped by 1 base and J by 5 bases, with 17 bases between them. CDR1 is MGHRA and CDR2 is YSYEKL in the germline V gene. CDR3 sequence: CASSQGLEQLEYGYTF. As DNA, the CDR3 is TGCGCCAGCAGCCAAGGATTAGAACAACTCGAATATGGCTACACCTTC.

The V and J genes are TRBV7-6 and TRBJ1-4, with 7 bases that match TRBD1. The CDR3 sequence is 16 residues long. Germline-derived CDR1 and CDR2 are SGHVS and FNYEAQ. After removal of 5 bases from V and 13 bases from J, the junction contained 19 bases not matched to a gene. The CDR3 here is CASSPGSGTAALRLFF. The CDR3 nucleotides are TGTGCCAGCAGCCCTGGTTCCGGGACAGCCGCTTTGAGACTGTTTTTT. Drawing the rest from reference TRBV7-6 and TRBJ1-4, the complete variable domain is GAGVSQSPRYKVTKRGQDVALRCDPISGHVSLYWYRQALGQGPEFLTYFNYEAQQDKSGLPNDRFSAERPEGSISTLTIQRTEQRDSAMYRCASSPGSGTAALRLFFGSGTQLSVL.

V usage is TRBV7-2 and J usage is TRBJ1-5, with TRBD1 identical over 7 bases. This CDR3 has 15 residues. The J segment lost 2 bases and the V segment lost 6 bases, leaving 7 bases of the junction unmatched. Per the germline V gene, CDR1 is SGHTA and CDR2 is FQGNSA. CDR3 sequence: CASRFDRVGNQPQHF. For the CDR3, the DNA is TGTGCCAGCAGGTTTGACAGGGTAGGCAATCAGCCCCAGCATTTT.

This clonotype has just a few counts. The chain recombines TRBV5-1 with TRBJ2-3; D possibly corresponds to TRBD2 (6 bases). This CDR3 spans 13 amino acids. Trimming took 4 bases from V and 6 from J, leaving 12 bases between them. The germline gives CDR1 SGHRS, CDR2 YFSETQ. CDR3 nucleotides: TGCGCCAGCAGCCTCCCTAGCGAGGATACGCAGTATTTT. It codes for CASSLPSEDTQYF.

The table lists this clonotype with a few counts. The V gene is TRBV6-1, the J gene TRBJ2-3; D could derive from TRBD1 or TRBD2 (5 bases each). The V gene lost 5 bases and the J gene lost 1 base, with 10 bases spanning the gap. Germline CDR1 reads MNHNS; CDR2 reads SASEGT. There are 14 residues in the CDR3. The CDR3 loop is CASSNRDGTDTQYF. The CDR3 DNA follows: TGTGCCAGCAGTAACCGGGACGGCACAGATACGCAGTATTTT.

J is TRBJ1-1 and V is TRBV15; tentative D call: TRBD1 (5 bases). The CDR3 sequence is 14 residues long. Trimming removed 0 bases from V and 4 bases from J, with 9 bases in between. Germline V CDR1 and CDR2: LNHNV, YYDKDF (reference sequence). The CDR3 DNA follows: TGTGCCACCAGCAGAGATCGGGGACGCACTGAAGCTTTCTTT. It translates to CATSRDRGRTEAFF.

This clonotype was picked up a small number of times. The chain employs TRBV6-5 and TRBJ2-3; TRBD2 is a possible D gene (5 bases). CDR3 length equals 16 residues. Trimming shortened V by 5 bases and J by 2 bases, and 17 bases separated the two germline ends. Germline CDR1 MNHEY, CDR2 SVGAGI. This CDR3 is CASSHLDFLTTDTQYF. The DNA for the CDR3 is TGTGCCAGCAGTCATTTGGACTTCCTGACCACAGATACGCAGTATTTT.